This is a list of T cell receptor beta chains from one sample in a study of cytomegalovirus exposure and HLA in healthy donors. Sequencing used immunoSEQ multiplex PCR; TCRdb keeps in-frame clones, though not all of them. The sample carries some 130,000 clones, roughly 70% recorded once. Input material: PBMCs. The receptors stem from a man aged 35-49 years in good health and CMV-seronegative. Each CDR3 is given with its conserved first and last residue. The D gene is left open where the match is weak. Some rows have no size entry. The others give once, few or many, or a class for an expanded clone.

CDR3	DNA	size	length	D	V	J
CASSFGGNTEAFF	TGTGCCAGCAGCTTCGGCGGAAACACTGAAGCTTTCTTT	-	13	-	TRBV5-6	TRBJ1-1
CAMPVKRLPLGPEAFF	TGTGCCATGCCCGTGAAGAGACTCCCTTTGGGGCCTGAAGCTTTCTTT	-	16	-	TRBV9	TRBJ1-1
CASSQEALAGAGGTDTQYF	TGCGCCAGCAGCCAAGAAGCACTAGCGGGAGCTGGGGGCACAGATACGCAGTATTTT	-	19	TRBD2	TRBV4-3	TRBJ2-3
CASSISLGELFF	TGTGCCAGTAGTATATCCCTCGGGGAGCTGTTTTTT	medium-sized	12	-	TRBV19	TRBJ2-2
CASSTGTQDYNSPLHF	TGCGCCAGCAGCACCGGGACACAAGACTATAATTCACCCCTCCACTTT	-	16	-	TRBV4-3	TRBJ1-6
CASSYQGSRVTEAFF	TGTGCCAGCAGTTACCAGGGAAGCAGGGTCACTGAAGCTTTCTTT	-	15	-	TRBV6-5	TRBJ1-1
CASSDGQGAGYTF	TGCGCCAGCAGCGACGGACAGGGGGCGGGCTACACCTTC	-	13	TRBD1	TRBV5-1	TRBJ1-2
CATQQNTGFRGYTF	TGTGCCACCCAACAGAATACAGGGTTTCGTGGCTACACCTTC	-	14	-	TRBV5-5	TRBJ1-2
CASSSQGGSYEQYF	TGTGCCAGCAGCTCCCAGGGGGGCTCCTACGAGCAGTACTTC	-	14	-	TRBV7-2	TRBJ2-7
CASSPRLDPTYNEQFF	TGTGCCAGCAGCCCACGACTAGACCCTACCTACAATGAGCAGTTCTTC	-	16	-	TRBV7-9	TRBJ2-1
CASSLVASGTYGQFF	TGCGCCAGCAGCTTGGTGGCTAGCGGGACCTATGGGCAGTTCTTC	-	15	TRBD2	TRBV5-1	TRBJ2-1
CASSLEAGTSGDYEQYF	TGTGCCAGCAGCTTGGAGGCAGGGACTAGCGGGGACTACGAGCAGTACTTC	-	17	TRBD2	TRBV5-8	TRBJ2-7
CASSVGTGYTEAFF	TGTGCCAGCAGCGTAGGTACAGGATACACTGAAGCTTTCTTT	-	14	-	TRBV9	TRBJ1-1
CASSLGQGTYEQYF	TGTGCCAGCAGCCTTGGACAGGGGACCTACGAGCAGTACTTC	-	14	TRBD1	TRBV7-9	TRBJ2-7
CASRKDRGYGGELFF	TGTGCCAGCAGGAAGGACAGGGGGTATGGCGGGGAGCTGTTTTTT	-	15	TRBD1	TRBV2	TRBJ2-2
CASSPGTGLGVGTQYF	TGTGCCAGCAGCCCGGGGACTGGACTCGGGGTTGGTACGCAGTATTTT	-	16	-	TRBV11-3	TRBJ2-3
CAISEGTGYNYGYTF	TGTGCCATCAGTGAGGGGACAGGGTATAACTATGGCTACACCTTC	-	15	TRBD1	TRBV10-3	TRBJ1-2